This entry describes one TCR beta chain. This clonotype appeared many times. Its antigen is still unknown. No base qualities exist here, and no much larger clone lies one base off it. For repertoire sequencing, the TCR beta CDR3 regions were amplified from RNA transcripts. HTBI primers and the Qiagen OneStep RT-PCR kit were used in a first-round RT-PCR, which was followed by a second-round multiplex PCR, size selection and purification. Sequencing of the libraries was carried out on an Illumina HiSeq2000 in paired-end mode with 100 bp reads. Per the original workflow: Reads were processed with SOAPnuke, discarding reads with adapters, uncalled bases, mean Phred below 15, or no exact constant-primer or identifier match. COPE v1.2.5 was used to merge the high-quality paired reads. Clonotypes were defined as unique nucleotide sequences and were aligned to IMGT TRB V, D and J references using MiTCR v1.1. The analysis was limited to V-J combinations with a frequency above 0.0001, which together covered over 99% of the repertoires. For each V-J combination, a TCR clonal expansion and chaos score was defined as the ratio of F50 clonal expansion to chaos observed in the TCRdist matrix. Welch's t-statistics and random forest were used to narrow the features down to about a dozen V-J combinations, which were then fed into a naive Bayes classifier. The similarity between thyroid and blood repertoires was quantified using the Morisita-Horn index. The public reads were reanalyzed by TCRdb: fastp trimming at Q25, MiXCR alignment, in-frame beta chains only. Every distinct CDR3 protein forms one entry, paired with its most common genes and DNA. TCRdb, rather than the study authors, made the V and J calls. The sample table shows a few hundred thousand distinct CDR3 sequences, and roughly 15% are seen once. The top ten constitute about 7% of the sample.

Measured from the cysteine to the phenylalanine, the CDR3 is 15 residues long. CDR3 DNA only is kept here, 45 bases in frame from base 1. V is shortened by 0 bases, J by 8 bases, and the region joining them spans 16 bases. In the germline V gene, CDR1 corresponds to MNHEY and CDR2 to SVGEGT. A patient counted as having stable hyperthyroidism if there was no progression to ophthalmopathy within 18 months of follow-up. Hyperthyroidism patients were newly diagnosed, were aged 18 to 65 years, and had a disease duration under 2 months. Patients with other autoimmune diseases, uncontrolled infections, pregnancy or lactation were excluded from the study. Diagnosis relied on clinical symptoms, serum thyroxine, TRAb, thyroid ultrasound and orbital computed tomography. PBMCs were isolated from 7.5 to 10 ml of fresh peripheral blood by Ficoll-Paque density gradient centrifugation. Trizol reagent was used to extract the total RNA, and its quality was then checked on an Agilent 2100 Bioanalyzer.

These data come from a study of Graves' ophthalmopathy and Graves' hyperthyroidism (dated by TCRdb to the late 2010s). About the full investigation: Peripheral blood was collected at initial diagnosis, prior to any treatment. To tell Graves' ophthalmopathy apart from Graves' hyperthyroidism, and to predict which patients would progress to ophthalmopathy, the study relied on TCR beta repertoire signatures. In total, 135 blood samples were TCR-sequenced: 40 to 45 ophthalmopathy, some 80 hyperthyroidism and about 17 hyperthyroidism-to-ophthalmopathy patients. To explore V-J signatures distinguishing ophthalmopathy from hyperthyroidism, a discovery set of 100 patients (fewer than 45 ophthalmopathy, 57 stable hyperthyroidism) was enrolled. For independent validation, a separate cohort was made up of some 18 hyperthyroidism patients plus 17 patients who later progressed from hyperthyroidism to ophthalmopathy. In five or six hyperthyroidism patients, T-cell repertoires of thyroid tissue and blood were compared. Once sampling was done, hyperthyroidism patients were given methimazole at a starting dose of 30 mg daily, while ophthalmopathy patients were given high-dose intravenous methylprednisolone. For training and testing, the 100 or so patients in the discovery cohort were randomly divided in a 7:3 ratio.

The full study reports these points: In cross-validation, the 13-signature model distinguished ophthalmopathy from stable hyperthyroidism with nearly 90% sensitivity and approximately 81% specificity, and in the test set the corresponding values were roughly 80% and 75%. In validation, the model predicted ophthalmopathy progression with about 64% sensitivity and about 73% specificity; around twelve predicted patients were CT-confirmed with GO in a median of around 6.5 months. Most expanded thyroid clonotypes with frequency above 0.001 were also detected in blood, suggesting blood repertoires may reflect the thyroid immune response. Sample size was not predetermined statistically, and investigators were not blinded to group allocation.

Sequenced input: peripheral blood. The source is a woman younger than 35 with stable Graves' hyperthyroidism. Donor details come from another sample of the same person, matched by shared clones. The sequence is built from TRBV6-2 or TRBV6-3 and TRBJ1-2; the D gene cannot be named for sure. Here the CDR3 is given as CASSYSLGSFSGYTF. At the DNA level, the sequence is TGTGCCAGCAGTTACTCGTTGGGGTCGTTCTCGGGCTACACCTTC.